These 21 T cell receptor beta chains came from one sample sequenced in a study of cytomegalovirus exposure and HLA in healthy donors. PCR involved 60 Vbeta and 13 Jbeta primers. TCRdb's copy holds only in-frame clones and misses some; the assay was immunoSEQ multiplex PCR. Here the sample table reports 80,000 to 100,000 clones. The sample taken for sequencing was PBMCs. The receptor set was obtained from a man between 50 and 59 years old in good health and CMV-seronegative.

V and J are TRBV2 and TRBJ1-5; D is perhaps TRBD1 (6 bases). This CDR3 region has 15 residues. V shed 2 bases and J shed 4 bases, with 12 bases lying between them. Germline V CDR1 and CDR2: SNHLY, FYNNEI. In DNA, the CDR3 is TGTGCCAGCAGTGAATCAGGGGCCCCGAATCAGCCCCAGCATTTT. Encoded protein: CASSESGAPNQPQHF.

The rearrangement uses TRBV29-1 and TRBJ2-5; 7 nucleotides align to TRBD2. V shed 5 bases and J 4 bases; nucleotides not matched to a gene: 4. Germline CDR1 SQVTM, CDR2 ANQGSEA. The CDR3 length is 12 residues. Here the CDR3 reads CSVRPSGETQYF. The CDR3 region has the DNA TGCAGCGTTCGGCCTAGCGGAGAGACCCAGTACTTC.

The J gene is TRBJ2-3, the V gene TRBV30; a possible D gene is TRBD2 (5 bases). Germline V CDR1 and CDR2: GTSNPN, SVGIG (reference sequence). This CDR3 is built from 14 residues. Trimming stripped 2 bases from V and 1 base from J, with 10 bases between. The CDR3 loop reads CAWSLTTGTDTQYF. DNA for the CDR3: TGTGCCTGGAGTTTGACTACGGGCACAGATACGCAGTATTTT.

The chain employs TRBV7-3 and TRBJ1-2, with 7 bases fitting TRBD1. V lost 2 bases to trimming and J lost 4 bases; unmatched junction nucleotides: 4. CDR3 length: 14 residues. Per the germline V gene, CDR1 is SGHTA and CDR2 is FQGTGA. CDR3 bases: TGTGCCAGCAGCTTAGGGGACAGTTCCTATGGCTACACCTTC. It translates to CASSLGDSSYGYTF.

As regards this clone: Other DNA variants within this sample encode the same CDR3. This chain links TRBV6-5 with TRBJ1-6, with 8 bases identical to TRBD1. The CDR3 runs 13 residues. Germline V gene data show CDR1 as MNHEY and CDR2 as SVGAGI. The junction had 8 bases not matched to a gene; V was cut back by 9 bases and J by 10 bases. The DNA of the CDR3 is TGTGCCAGTCGACAGGGGTCTATCTCACCCCTCCACTTT. Protein product: CASRQGSISPLHF.

V is TRBV7-9 and J is TRBJ2-2; maybe TRBD2 (5 bases). This CDR3 is built from 17 residues. The germline V and J ends were trimmed by 3 bases and 5 bases, with 19 bases remaining between them. Germline lookup yields CDR1 SEHNR and CDR2 FQNEAQ (reference sequence). As DNA, the CDR3 is TGTGCCAGCAGCTTCACTTCGGGAAATCGTGGGACCGGGGAGCTGTTTTTT. Residues: CASSFTSGNRGTGELFF. Full variable domain (missing parts from reference TRBV7-9 and TRBJ2-2): DTGVSQNPRHKITKRGQNVTFRCDPISEHNRLYWYRQTLGQGPEFLTYFQNEAQLEKSRLLSDRFSAERPKGSFSTLEIQRTEQGDSAMYLCASSFTSGNRGTGELFFGEGSRLTVL.

V is TRBV7-2 and J is TRBJ1-1; 8 positions match TRBD1. CDR1 and CDR2 from the germline V gene are SGHTA and FQGNSA. V dropped 3 bases and J dropped 3; count of bases not matched to a gene: 3. The length of the CDR3 is 14 residues. CDR3 loop: CASSFTGGHTEAFF. As DNA, the CDR3 is TGTGCCAGCAGCTTCACAGGGGGGCACACTGAAGCTTTCTTT.

The chain uses TRBV19 and TRBJ1-6, with 12 bases fitting TRBD1. This CDR3 spans 15 amino acids. The ends lost 5 bases at V and 9 bases at J; junction bases unmatched: 5. Germline V gene lookup returns CDR1 LNHDA and CDR2 SQIVND (reference sequence). CDR3 sequence: CASSGGQGAASPLHF. CDR3 DNA: TGTGCCAGTAGTGGGGGACAGGGGGCTGCTTCACCCCTCCACTTT.

The rearrangement links TRBV9 to TRBJ1-6, with TRBD1 matching 7 bases. V lost 4 bases, J lost 0 bases, and 13 bases stayed unmatched. The CDR3 is 19 amino acids. In germline, CDR1 is SGDLS, CDR2 YYNGEE. Here the CDR3 DNA reads TGTGCCAGCAGCCCCCGAGGGGGCTCCGAAGTCTCCTATAATTCACCCCTCCACTTT. It yields the protein CASSPRGGSEVSYNSPLHF.

The chain employs TRBV19 and TRBJ1-2; weak D call: TRBD1 (6 bases). The V end lost 7 bases, the J end lost 3 bases, and 18 bases lay between the germline ends. The CDR3 loop spans 15 amino acids. Germline-derived CDR1 and CDR2 are LNHDA and SQIVND (reference sequence). The CDR3 protein is CASIGIWGHDYGYTF. CDR3 sequence (DNA): TGTGCCAGTATCGGGATTTGGGGACACGACTATGGCTACACCTTC. The full variable domain, with the rest looked up from reference TRBV19 and TRBJ1-2, is DGGITQSPKYLFRKEGQNVTLSCEQNLNHDAMYWYRQDPGQGLRLIYYSQIVNDFQKGDIAEGYSVSREKKESFPLTVTSAQKNPTAFYLCASIGIWGHDYGYTFGSGTRLTVV.

Comments on this clone: The missing conserved phenylalanine or tryptophan at the end of this CDR3 makes a read error likely. Because the CDR3's place on the DNA is in doubt, the DNA is left out and the CDR3 is given as listed by TCRdb. CDR3 loop: CASSLKGLPSL. The rearrangement joins TRBV2 to TRBJ2-7; no DNA check was done on the table's D call, TRBD1. Both ends counted, the CDR3 spans 11 residues. CDR1 is SNHLY, CDR2 FYNNEI, per germline.

CDR3 loop: CASTMRYSYEQYF. As DNA, the CDR3 is TGTGCCAGCACCATGAGGTACTCCTACGAGCAGTACTTC. The genes are TRBV7-9 and TRBJ2-7, with D unresolved. The CDR3 runs to 13 residues. The V gene's germline CDR1 is SEHNR and CDR2 FQNEAQ (reference sequence). Trimming took off 7 bases at V and 0 bases at J, with 10 bases between the two ends.

CDR3 loop: CTSSQGPAIVKTQYF. The DNA for the CDR3 is TGCACCAGCAGCCAAGGGCCCGCCATCGTGAAGACCCAGTACTTC. The chain uses TRBV1 and TRBJ2-5; no DNA check was done on the table's D call, TRBD1. TRBV1 is deemed a pseudogene. The CDR3 spans 15 residues.

The V call is TRBV6-6, the J call TRBJ2-1, with D possibly matching TRBD1 (5 bases). The V and J ends lost 6 bases and 7 bases respectively, with 7 bases between them. Germline values: CDR1 MNHNY, CDR2 SVGAGI (reference sequence). The CDR3 runs to 11 residues. CDR3 sequence reads: CASRQGNEQFF. In nucleotides, the CDR3 is TGTGCCAGCAGGCAGGGTAATGAGCAGTTCTTC.

The rearrangement links TRBV29-1 to TRBJ2-5; D is possibly TRBD1 (6 bases). There are 13 residues in the CDR3. Germline CDR1 and CDR2: SQVTM and ANQGSEA. Trimming left V 5 bases short and J 5 bases short, with 15 bases between. The CDR3 reads CSVRTVLGETQYF. The CDR3 nucleotides are TGCAGCGTTCGGACAGTACTTGGGGAGACCCAGTACTTC.

The chain carries TRBV7-6 and TRBJ2-3, with TRBD2 matching over 9 bases. CDR3 length: 17 residues. Per the germline V gene, CDR1 is SGHVS and CDR2 is FNYEAQ. V gave up 1 base and J gave up 0 bases; unmatched junction bases: 5. Here the CDR3 DNA reads TGTGCCAGCAGCTTAGATCTGGGACTAGCTAGCACAGATACGCAGTATTTT. This encodes CASSLDLGLASTDTQYF.

The chain joins TRBV27 to TRBJ1-1; D ambiguous. The germline CDR1 and CDR2 sequences are MNHEY and SMNVEV (reference sequence). The CDR3 loop spans 13 amino acids. Trimming removed 8 bases from V and 4 bases from J, with 14 bases in between. The chain's CDR3 is CASGPGRGTEAFF. CDR3 nucleotide sequence: TGTGCCAGCGGCCCGGGCCGGGGCACTGAAGCTTTCTTT.

This chain connects TRBV18 to TRBJ2-7; 10 bases are shared with TRBD2. J was trimmed by 2 bases and V by 4 bases; bases with no gene match: 5. The length of the CDR3 is 15 residues. CDR1 and CDR2 from the germline V gene are KGHSH and LQKENI. As DNA, the CDR3 is TGTGCCAGCTCACTTCTAGCGGGGGAGACCTACGAGCAGTACTTC. It translates to CASSLLAGETYEQYF.

The chain recombines TRBV5-4 with TRBJ1-5; 11 nucleotides agree with TRBD1. The CDR3 is 15 amino acids. After removal of 0 bases from V and 10 bases from J, the junction contained 6 bases not matched to a gene. Germline V lookup: CDR1 SGHNT, CDR2 YYREEE (reference sequence). CDR3 DNA sequence: TGTGCCAGCAGCTTGGCTGGGACAGGGGGTACTCCCCAGCATTTT. Its protein is CASSLAGTGGTPQHF.

Here the CDR3 DNA reads TGCGCCAGCAGCCAAGGCACAGCGGGCAATCAGCCCCAGCATTTT. It yields the protein CASSQGTAGNQPQHF. This chain joins TRBV4-1 and TRBJ1-5; D ambiguous. There are 15 residues in the CDR3. V was clipped by 1 base and J by 2 bases, with 9 bases between them. Germline CDR1 reads MGHRA; CDR2 reads YSYEKL.

V is TRBV5-1 and J is TRBJ2-1; 9 positions agree with TRBD2. This CDR3 comprises 16 residues. Germline V gives CDR1 SGHRS, CDR2 YFSETQ. The ends lost 4 bases at V and 4 bases at J; junction bases unmatched: 9. The CDR3 DNA is TGCGCCAGCAGCCTACCGGGACTAGCAGGTTACAATGAGCAGTTCTTC. It encodes CASSLPGLAGYNEQFF.